The 32 T cell receptor beta chains listed next were all sequenced from one sample in a study of cytomegalovirus exposure and HLA in healthy donors. With 60 Vbeta and 13 Jbeta primers, the PCR was carried out. TCRdb's copy holds only in-frame clones and misses some; the assay was immunoSEQ multiplex PCR. The profile shows tens of thousands of clones, just under 80% of them singletons. The sequencing input was PBMCs. The origin of the receptors is a man younger than 40 in good health and CMV-seronegative.

The chain couples TRBV30 to TRBJ2-2, with 7 bases that match TRBD2. The germline V gene encodes CDR1 GTSNPN and CDR2 SVGIG (reference sequence). V shed 4 bases, J shed 2 bases, and the junction held 10 bases outside the gene matches. The CDR3 is 16 residues long. CDR3 bases: TGTGCCTGGAAGTCCTCTAGCGGAATCAACACCGGGGAGCTGTTTTTT. Translation gives CAWKSSSGINTGELFF.

V and J are TRBV18 and TRBJ2-7, with D perhaps matching TRBD2 (6 bases). The CDR3 contains 14 residues. The germline V and J ends were trimmed by 3 bases and 2 bases, with 11 bases remaining between them. CDR1 is KGHSH and CDR2 is LQKENI in the germline V gene. The CDR3: CASSPGLVTYEQYF. The CDR3 DNA reads TGTGCCAGCTCACCGGGACTGGTTACCTACGAGCAGTACTTC. The full variable domain, in which reference TRBV18 and TRBJ2-7 provide the parts outside the CDR3, is NAGVMQNPRHLVRRRGQEARLRCSPMKGHSHVYWYRQLPEEGLKFMVYLQKENIIDESGMPKERFSAEFPKEGPSILRIQQVVRGDSAAYFCASSPGLVTYEQYFGPGTRLTVT.

The chain combines TRBV5-1 with TRBJ2-1; possibly TRBD1 for D (6 bases). The CDR3 has 14 residues. The germline V gene has CDR1 SGHRS and CDR2 YFSETQ. V lost 4 bases and J 6 bases, leaving 14 bases between the germline ends. The CDR3 sequence is CASSPLQGFNEQFF. CDR3 in DNA: TGCGCCAGCAGCCCGCTACAGGGTTTCAATGAGCAGTTCTTC.

The V call is TRBV19, the J call TRBJ2-1; tentative D call: TRBD1 (6 bases). The germline CDR1 and CDR2 sequences are LNHDA and SQIVND (reference sequence). The CDR3 has 16 residues. Trimming shortened V by 6 bases and J by 4 bases, and 19 bases separated the two germline ends. The CDR3 reads CASRRPGEGAYNEQFF. Written as DNA, the CDR3 is TGTGCCAGTAGACGTCCAGGGGAAGGGGCTTACAATGAGCAGTTCTTC.

V and J are TRBV28 and TRBJ2-3; no firm D call. The CDR3 consists of 15 residues. Trimming shortened V by 5 bases and J by 0 bases, and 12 bases separated the two germline ends. Germline V gene data show CDR1 as MDHEN and CDR2 as SYDVKM. DNA of the CDR3: TGTGCCAGCAGTCCCTTCACGACTAGCACAGATACGCAGTATTTT. This translates into CASSPFTTSTDTQYF.

The rearrangement links TRBV14 to TRBJ1-1; D remains unclear. This CDR3 spans 12 amino acids. With 7 bases removed from V and 1 base from J, the gap between germline ends came to 7 bases. Germline V gives CDR1 SGHDN, CDR2 FVKESK. CDR3: CASNGRNTEAFF. The CDR3 DNA reads as TGTGCCAGCAATGGTAGGAACACTGAAGCTTTCTTT.

The CDR3 sequence: CASRDGQGVGYGYTF. The CDR3 DNA reads as TGTGCCAGCAGGGACGGACAGGGGGTGGGCTATGGCTACACCTTC. The J gene is TRBJ1-2, the V gene TRBV28; 10 nucleotides align to TRBD1. The junction had 8 bases not matched to a gene; V was cut back by 6 bases and J by 4 bases. Germline CDR1 is MDHEN and CDR2 is SYDVKM. This CDR3 comprises 15 residues.

The chain employs TRBV5-8 and TRBJ2-3; a weak D match, TRBD1 (5 bases). CDR3 length equals 12 residues. Trimming took off 1 base at V and 8 bases at J, with 8 bases between the two ends. Per germline, CDR1 SGHTS and CDR2 YDEGEE. The DNA for the CDR3 is TGTGCCAGCAGCTTGTTTCAGGGTACGCAGTATTTT. Translated, it gives CASSLFQGTQYF.

J is TRBJ1-1 and V is TRBV7-3; 7 bases fit TRBD1. Looked up from germline, CDR1 is SGHTA and CDR2 is FQGTGA. V dropped 5 bases and J dropped 0; count of bases not matched to a gene: 3. This CDR3 region has 14 residues. The CDR3 here is CASSQGQMNTEAFF. In nucleotides, the CDR3 is TGTGCCAGCAGCCAGGGACAGATGAACACTGAAGCTTTCTTT.

The chain carries TRBV7-3 and TRBJ1-2; 9 bases align to TRBD1. In germline, CDR1 is SGHTA, CDR2 FQGTGA. The trim removed 2 bases at V and 8 bases at J, leaving 3 bases unmatched. This CDR3 is 13 amino acids long. In DNA, the CDR3 is TGTGCCAGCAGCTTAGGACAGGGGAGGGGCTACACCTTC. Amino acids: CASSLGQGRGYTF.

V and J are TRBV5-1 and TRBJ2-7; 7 nucleotides line up with TRBD2. J was trimmed by 4 bases and V by 2 bases; bases with no gene match: 18. The germline gives CDR1 SGHRS, CDR2 YFSETQ. The CDR3 is made up of 18 amino acids. CDR3 nucleotide sequence: TGCGCCAGCAGCTTTGGATCGGGGAGGGAGGTCCAGTCGTACGAGCAGTACTTC. Residues: CASSFGSGREVQSYEQYF.

V usage is TRBV7-8 and J usage is TRBJ2-4; the match to TRBD1 covers 8 bases. Germline values: CDR1 SGHVS, CDR2 FQNEAQ. The CDR3 length is 16 residues. The V and J ends lost 4 bases and 0 bases, in that order; junction bases with no gene match: 5. The CDR3: CASSSTGTGAKNIQYF. The CDR3 region has the DNA TGTGCCAGCAGCTCGACCGGGACAGGAGCCAAAAACATTCAGTACTTC.

The chain uses TRBV7-9 and TRBJ2-2, with D tentatively TRBD1 (6 bases). In germline, CDR1 is SEHNR, CDR2 FQNEAQ (reference sequence). V lost 4 bases to trimming and J lost 2 bases, with 11 bases between them. CDR3 length equals 15 residues. CDR3 sequence: CASSSRQENTGELFF. DNA of the CDR3: TGTGCCAGCAGCTCCAGACAGGAAAACACCGGGGAGCTGTTTTTT. The variable domain in full, completed from reference TRBV7-9 and TRBJ2-2, reads DTGVSQNPRHKITKRGQNVTFRCDPISEHNRLYWYRQTLGQGPEFLTYFQNEAQLEKSRLLSDRFSAERPKGSFSTLEIQRTEQGDSAMYLCASSSRQENTGELFFGEGSRLTVL.

This chain links TRBV6-5 with TRBJ2-1, with D tentatively TRBD1 (8 bases). The V gene lost 7 bases and the J gene lost 9 bases, with 16 bases spanning the gap. The CDR3 sequence is 13 residues long. The germline V gene has CDR1 MNHEY and CDR2 SVGAGI. CDR3 nucleotides: TGTGCCAGCAAGGACACAGGGGGGGCTGAGCAGTTCTTC. Protein product: CASKDTGGAEQFF.

J is TRBJ2-7 and V is TRBV7-9, with 15 bases identical to TRBD2. The germline CDR1 and CDR2 sequences are SEHNR and FQNEAQ (reference sequence). The CDR3 has 16 amino acids. V lost 4 bases to trimming and J lost 6 bases; unmatched junction nucleotides: 7. CDR3 nucleotide sequence: TGTGCCAGCAGCTCAGGGACTAGCGGGAGGCAAGGCGAGCAGTACTTC. Protein: CASSSGTSGRQGEQYF.

The V gene is TRBV4-3, the J gene TRBJ2-2; D perhaps matches TRBD2 (5 bases). From germline, CDR1 is LGHNA and CDR2 YSLEER. This CDR3 has 16 amino acids. The V gene lost 0 bases and the J gene lost 7 bases, with 15 bases spanning the gap. The DNA for the CDR3 is TGCGCCAGCAGCCAAGATCCGAGGGTTCTCGACGGGGAGCTGTTTTTT. Its protein product is CASSQDPRVLDGELFF.

The chain couples TRBV5-4 to TRBJ2-4; D is unclear. The germline CDR1 and CDR2 sequences are SGHNT and YYREEE (reference sequence). Trimming pared 3 bases from V and 8 bases from J, leaving 6 bases between. This CDR3 comprises 11 residues. The CDR3 DNA reads as TGTGCCAGCAGCTCCACAGACATTCAGTACTTC. As protein: CASSSTDIQYF.

V usage is TRBV28 and J usage is TRBJ1-2; perhaps TRBD1 as D (6 bases). The CDR3 has 13 residues. Trimming took 7 bases from V and 8 from J, leaving 17 bases between them. Germline values: CDR1 MDHEN, CDR2 SYDVKM. CDR3 coding DNA: TGTGCCAGCACTACCGGGACATTGGACGGCTACACCTTC. Protein sequence: CASTTGTLDGYTF.

This clone was seen more than once but under ten times. The chain is built from TRBV11-3 and TRBJ2-7, with D possibly TRBD2 on 5 matching bases. Trimming took off 0 bases at V and 2 bases at J, with 5 bases between the two ends. The CDR3 runs to 13 residues. The germline V gene encodes CDR1 SGHNT and CDR2 YENEEA. Here the CDR3 reads CASSLDGTYEQYF. CDR3 DNA: TGTGCCAGCAGCTTAGACGGGACCTACGAGCAGTACTTC.

This chain joins TRBV27 and TRBJ1-6; 7 bases match TRBD1. The ends lost 5 bases at V and 15 bases at J; junction bases unmatched: 19. The germline V gene encodes CDR1 MNHEY and CDR2 SMNVEV (reference sequence). The CDR3 covers 16 residues. The CDR3 loop is CASSDRKTTTGRLLHF. The DNA for the CDR3 is TGTGCCAGCAGTGATCGAAAGACAACGACAGGGCGTCTCCTCCACTTT.

The chain recombines TRBV30 with TRBJ2-1; 8 bases line up with TRBD2. This CDR3 spans 14 amino acids. The germline gives CDR1 GTSNPN, CDR2 SVGIG (reference sequence). The junction had 8 bases not matched to a gene; V was cut back by 0 bases and J by 10 bases. CDR3 sequence reads: CAWSVLGRALEQFF. In nucleotides, the CDR3 is TGTGCCTGGAGTGTACTCGGGAGGGCCTTGGAGCAGTTCTTC. Looking up the rest from reference TRBV30 and TRBJ2-1 gives the full variable domain: SQTIHQWPATLVQPVGSPLSLECTVEGTSNPNLYWYRQAAGRGLQLLFYSVGIGQISSEVPQNLSASRPQDRQFILSSKKLLLSDSGFYLCAWSVLGRALEQFFGPGTRLTVL.

The chain links TRBV19 to TRBJ2-7; 9 bases align to TRBD2. The CDR3 sequence is 14 residues long. Per germline, CDR1 LNHDA and CDR2 SQIVND (reference sequence). V dropped 5 bases and J dropped 0; count of bases not matched to a gene: 2. CDR3 sequence: CASSRLADSYEQYF. The DNA of the CDR3 is TGTGCCAGTAGTCGACTAGCGGACTCCTACGAGCAGTACTTC.

The rearrangement joins TRBV5-1 to TRBJ2-7, with D hard to call. The CDR3 has 13 amino acids. Germline-derived CDR1 and CDR2 are SGHRS and YFSETQ. Trimming took off 4 bases at V and 0 bases at J, with 8 bases between the two ends. The CDR3 DNA sequence: TGCGCCAGCAGCGTATCGCGCTCCTACGAGCAGTACTTC. It codes for CASSVSRSYEQYF.

The DNA of the CDR3 is TGTGCCAGCAGCGTAGCTCTAGCGGGGTACAATGAGCAGTTCTTC. Translated: CASSVALAGYNEQFF. V gene TRBV9 combines with J gene TRBJ2-1; 9 nucleotides agree with TRBD2. The CDR3 totals 15 residues. V gave up 0 bases and J gave up 4 bases; unmatched junction bases: 2. CDR1 is SGDLS, CDR2 YYNGEE, per germline.

This clone was found once. Written as DNA, the CDR3 is TGCGCCAGCAGTTCGAATACAGGGTTGGTAGAGACCCAGTACTTC. This sequence encodes CASSSNTGLVETQYF. V and J are TRBV10-2 and TRBJ2-5; D is perhaps TRBD1 (6 bases). CDR3 length: 15 amino acids. V was trimmed by 5 bases and J by 4 bases, leaving 17 bases between them. CDR1 and CDR2 from the germline V gene are WSHSY and SAAADI.

The chain is built from TRBV10-3 and TRBJ1-2; D might be TRBD1 (5 bases). The germline CDR1 and CDR2 sequences are ENHRY and SYGVKD. Trimming stripped 2 bases from V and 8 bases from J, with 12 bases between. The CDR3 covers 13 residues. In nucleotides, the CDR3 is TGTGCCATCAGTGAGGCAGGGCTCGACGGCTACACCTTC. Residues: CAISEAGLDGYTF.

The chain carries TRBV30 and TRBJ2-2, with D possibly being TRBD1 (5 bases). The V end lost 0 bases, the J end lost 3 bases, and 11 bases lay between the germline ends. This CDR3 is built from 15 residues. Germline CDR1 reads GTSNPN; CDR2 reads SVGIG (reference sequence). CDR3: CAWSVGRAYTGELFF. As DNA, the CDR3 is TGTGCCTGGAGTGTAGGCAGGGCGTACACCGGGGAGCTGTTTTTT.

The chain has TRBV4-3 and TRBJ2-7; D not resolved. Germline V gene sequence: CDR1 LGHNA, CDR2 YSLEER. The V end was cut by 0 bases, the J end by 3 bases, with 9 bases between. The length of the CDR3 is 14 residues. The CDR3 DNA reads TGCGCCAGCAGCCAAGATACCCAGGTCTACGAGCAGTACTTC. This translates into CASSQDTQVYEQYF.

The DNA of the CDR3 is TGTGCCAGCAGCCAAGTCCGGGGGGCGCGTTCCTACGAGCAGTACTTC. Translation: CASSQVRGARSYEQYF. The genes are TRBV14 and TRBJ2-7; tentative D call: TRBD2 (7 bases). The ends were cut back, 1 base at V and 1 base at J, with 14 bases in the middle. This CDR3 contains 16 residues. CDR1 SGHDN and CDR2 FVKESK come from the germline V gene.

The chain carries TRBV28 and TRBJ2-7; D is possibly TRBD2 (6 bases). The CDR3 contains 16 residues. With 3 bases removed from V and 0 bases from J, the gap between germline ends came to 15 bases. CDR1 is MDHEN, CDR2 SYDVKM, per germline. The CDR3 DNA sequence: TGTGCCAGCAGTTTCGGGCGGGATCTGAGCTCCTACGAGCAGTACTTC. It specifies CASSFGRDLSSYEQYF.

The chain recombines TRBV5-4 with TRBJ2-1; 13 bases match TRBD2. V shed 5 bases and J 5 bases; nucleotides not matched to a gene: 10. Germline values: CDR1 SGHNT, CDR2 YYREEE (reference sequence). The CDR3 contains 17 residues. CDR3 protein: CASSHLGLAGFNNEQFF. The CDR3 region has the DNA TGTGCCAGCAGTCACCTGGGACTAGCGGGATTCAACAATGAGCAGTTCTTC.

The genes are TRBV29-1 and TRBJ1-2; TRBD1 is a possible D gene (6 bases). V lost 3 bases and J lost 7, with 9 bases in between. The CDR3 is 11 amino acids. Germline V lookup: CDR1 SQVTM, CDR2 ANQGSEA. The CDR3 DNA is TGCAGCGTTGATTTAGGGGGTGGCTACACCTTC. It encodes CSVDLGGGYTF.